A single sample gave rise to the 24 T cell receptor beta chains below, sequenced in a study of blood T cell repertoires in COVID-19. Generated by immunoSEQ multiplex PCR, the TCRdb table keeps only in-frame clones and is missing some. This table holds under 350,000 clones, around 85% found once. Sequenced input: PBMCs or T cells enriched from blood (not recorded which). The origin of the receptors is a middle-aged woman with acute COVID-19.

This clone appeared once. The chain recombines TRBV6-5 with TRBJ1-1; D possibly corresponds to TRBD1 (5 bases). CDR1 is MNHEY, CDR2 SVGAGI, per germline. The CDR3 is 14 residues long. Between the trimmed V and J ends, which lost 1 base and 1 base, there was a span of 7 bases. The DNA of the CDR3 is TGTGCCAGCAGTTACTGGCAGGGGAACACTGAAGCTTTCTTT. This codes for CASSYWQGNTEAFF.

J is TRBJ2-5 and V is TRBV18, with D perhaps matching TRBD1 (6 bases). This CDR3 has 14 residues. V gave up 5 bases and J gave up 5 bases, with 15 bases separating them. The germline gives CDR1 KGHSH, CDR2 LQKENI. The CDR3, as DNA: TGTGCCAGCTCAGGGAACGACAGGAGCGAGACCCAGTACTTC. Translated, it gives CASSGNDRSETQYF.

The chain is built from TRBV5-6 and TRBJ2-7; 12 bases match TRBD2. J lost 7 bases, V lost 4 bases, and 9 bases had no gene match. The CDR3 totals 15 residues. CDR1 and CDR2 from the germline V gene are SGHDT and YYEEEE. Here the CDR3 DNA reads TGTGCCAGCAGCCCCCCTAGCGGGGGGGCCCTGGAGCAGTACTTC. As protein: CASSPPSGGALEQYF.

The chain combines TRBV24-1 with TRBJ2-5; TRBD1 aligns across 7 bases. Germline V gene sequence: CDR1 KGHDR, CDR2 SFDVKD. The trim removed 0 bases at V and 9 bases at J, leaving 9 bases unmatched. This CDR3 is built from 15 residues. Here the CDR3 reads CATSDLRGGQGAQYF. CDR3 coding DNA: TGTGCCACCAGTGATTTGCGTGGGGGCCAGGGGGCCCAGTACTTC.

This clone was counted a few times. The chain combines TRBV14 with TRBJ2-7, with D perhaps matching TRBD1 (5 bases). CDR1 SGHDN and CDR2 FVKESK come from the germline V gene. V dropped 3 bases and J dropped 4 bases, with 19 bases sitting between them. This CDR3 has 16 residues. The CDR3 DNA reads TGTGCCAGCAGCCATACTAAGACGTTCTCAGGGTACGAGCAGTACTTC. Its protein is CASSHTKTFSGYEQYF.

The chain joins TRBV12-3 or TRBV12-4 to TRBJ2-4, with D possibly being TRBD2 (6 bases). Trimming left V 4 bases short and J 6 bases short, with 7 bases between. The CDR3 covers 12 residues. The CDR3 DNA is TGTGCCAGCAGTTCGGAGGGAAACATTCAGTACTTC. Encoded protein: CASSSEGNIQYF.

The CDR3 sequence: CASSPDQGAWGSQPQHF. The CDR3 DNA reads as TGTGCCAGCAGCCCCGATCAGGGGGCTTGGGGGAGTCAGCCCCAGCATTTT. The V gene is TRBV5-5, the J gene TRBJ1-5; 8 nucleotides align to TRBD1. The CDR3 contains 17 residues. Germline CDR1 is SGHKS and CDR2 is YYEKEE (reference sequence). Trimming took 4 bases from V and 6 from J; bases not matched to a gene: 15.

This clone was counted between two and nine times. The chain recombines TRBV7-9 with TRBJ2-2; TRBD2 agrees at 8 bases. J lost 2 bases, V lost 5 bases, and 7 bases had no gene match. Looked up from germline, CDR1 is SEHNR and CDR2 is FQNEAQ (reference sequence). This CDR3 has 16 amino acids. The CDR3 sequence: CASSGSGVYNTGELFF. Written as DNA, the CDR3 is TGTGCCAGCAGCGGTAGCGGGGTTTATAACACCGGGGAGCTGTTTTTT.

This chain joins TRBV18 and TRBJ2-7, with 11 bases lining up with TRBD2. Germline lookup yields CDR1 KGHSH and CDR2 LQKENI. J was trimmed by 4 bases and V by 5 bases; bases with no gene match: 7. This CDR3 spans 15 amino acids. CDR3 in amino acids: CASSSQGTSGYEQYF. CDR3 nucleotides: TGTGCCAGCTCATCGCAGGGGACTAGCGGTTACGAGCAGTACTTC.

The V and J genes are TRBV7-2 and TRBJ2-7; tentatively, D is TRBD1 (6 bases). Germline assignment: CDR1 SGHTA and CDR2 FQGNSA. V was cut by 1 base and J by 6 bases, with 16 bases left in between. This CDR3 comprises 15 residues. The CDR3 nucleotides read TGTGCCAGCAGCTTAGACCGGCAGGGGTCTCGCGAGCAGTACTTC. Translated, it gives CASSLDRQGSREQYF.

The chain joins TRBV6-5 to TRBJ1-2, with a weak D call TRBD1 (5 bases). Germline loops: CDR1 MNHEY, CDR2 SVGAGI. This CDR3 region has 13 residues. The V and J ends lost 5 bases and 2 bases respectively, with 9 bases between them. CDR3 nucleotide sequence: TGTGCCAGCAGTAACAGGCACAACTATGGCTACACCTTC. This sequence encodes CASSNRHNYGYTF.

The chain has TRBV6-1 and TRBJ1-2, with D possibly TRBD1 on 6 matching bases. CDR3 length: 15 amino acids. CDR1 is MNHNS, CDR2 SASEGT, per germline. The V and J ends lost 3 bases and 0 bases respectively, with 11 bases between them. The chain's CDR3 is CASSEIQGTNYGYTF. In DNA form, the CDR3 reads TGTGCCAGCAGTGAGATACAGGGTACTAACTATGGCTACACCTTC.

The V call is TRBV4-1, the J call TRBJ1-2; TRBD1 is a possible D gene (6 bases). The CDR3 runs to 14 residues. The V gene's germline CDR1 is MGHRA and CDR2 YSYEKL. V lost 2 bases, J lost 2 bases, and 9 bases lay in between. The CDR3 bases are TGCGCCAGCAGCCAACTTACAGGGAACTATGGCTACACCTTC. It translates to CASSQLTGNYGYTF.

The chain has TRBV19 and TRBJ2-1, with TRBD2 identical over 7 bases. Germline V gene lookup returns CDR1 LNHDA and CDR2 SQIVND (reference sequence). J lost 8 bases, V lost 1 base, and 11 bases had no gene match. This CDR3 is built from 16 residues. CDR3 sequence (DNA): TGTGCCAGTAGTATAGTCGCGGCGGGAGTTGAGGATGAGCAGTTCTTC. As protein: CASSIVAAGVEDEQFF. Full variable domain (rest looked up from reference TRBV19 and TRBJ2-1): DGGITQSPKYLFRKEGQNVTLSCEQNLNHDAMYWYRQDPGQGLRLIYYSQIVNDFQKGDIAEGYSVSREKKESFPLTVTSAQKNPTAFYLCASSIVAAGVEDEQFFGPGTRLTVL.

The table lists this clone with a count of one. The chain's CDR3 is CAGGVRGNQPQHF. The CDR3 DNA is TGTGCCGGAGGAGTAAGGGGCAATCAGCCCCAGCATTTT. The V call is TRBV19, the J call TRBJ1-5; no definite D call. Trimming pared 11 bases from V and 2 bases from J, leaving 13 bases between. Germline-derived CDR1 and CDR2 are LNHDA and SQIVND (reference sequence). The CDR3 loop spans 13 amino acids.

The chain combines TRBV7-9 with TRBJ1-1; D is unclear. The CDR3 contains 15 residues. Between the trimmed V and J ends, which lost 5 bases and 4 bases, there was a span of 17 bases. CDR1 and CDR2 (germline): SEHNR, FQNEAQ (reference sequence). The CDR3 protein is CASSGIRPGSTEAFF. The CDR3 DNA is TGTGCCAGCAGCGGAATTAGGCCGGGGAGCACTGAAGCTTTCTTT.

The chain employs TRBV19 and TRBJ1-2; D gene uncertain. Trimming removed 0 bases at V and 8 bases at J, with 7 bases between. Germline lookup yields CDR1 LNHDA and CDR2 SQIVND (reference sequence). The CDR3 spans 12 residues. CDR3 bases: TGTGCCAGTAGTATAGAACCCCGGGGCTACACCTTC. It is translated as CASSIEPRGYTF.

The chain is built from TRBV24-1 and TRBJ2-3; 13 positions match TRBD2. With 7 bases clipped from V and 4 bases from J, the junction kept 4 bases outside the gene matches. Per the germline V gene, CDR1 is KGHDR and CDR2 is SFDVKD. The CDR3 runs 15 residues. CDR3 sequence (DNA): TGTGCCACCAGCACTAGCGGGAGGGTCTCAGATACGCAGTATTTT. Translated, it gives CATSTSGRVSDTQYF.

V usage is TRBV7-2 and J usage is TRBJ2-7; TRBD2 matches at 10 bases. Trimming at V came to 1 base and at J to 4 bases, leaving 4 bases not matched to a gene. Germline CDR1 SGHTA, CDR2 FQGNSA. This CDR3 is built from 15 residues. In DNA form, the CDR3 reads TGTGCCAGCAGCTTAGTTGCTAGCGGGAGTTACGAGCAGTACTTC. Translating gives CASSLVASGSYEQYF.

The genes are TRBV10-3 and TRBJ1-2, with 7 bases matching TRBD1. The CDR3 length is 15 residues. With 6 bases clipped from V and 2 bases from J, the junction kept 9 bases outside the gene matches. In germline, CDR1 is ENHRY, CDR2 SYGVKD. The CDR3 nucleotides are TGTGCCATCAGCTCGGGACAGTTGCTAAACTATGGCTACACCTTC. Translated: CAISSGQLLNYGYTF.

The genes are TRBV21-1 and TRBJ2-1; the table gives TRBD2 as D, unverified against the DNA. TRBV21-1 is reported as a pseudogene. The CDR3 covers 18 residues. The DNA for the CDR3 is TGTGCCAGCAGCTTCCCCTCCGGATGGAGGTTTGACGGCAATGAGCAGTTCTTC. Its translation: CASSFPSGWRFDGNEQFF.

J is TRBJ1-1 and V is TRBV7-2; perhaps TRBD1 as D (5 bases). CDR1 SGHTA and CDR2 FQGNSA come from the germline V gene. This CDR3 comprises 14 residues. V was clipped by 3 bases and J by 10 bases, with 18 bases between them. The CDR3 region is CASSFLWGDAAAFF. The DNA for the CDR3 is TGTGCCAGCAGCTTCTTATGGGGGGACGCTGCAGCTTTCTTT.

The chain recombines TRBV5-1 with TRBJ2-3; TRBD1 might be the D (6 bases). CDR1 is SGHRS and CDR2 is YFSETQ in the germline V gene. CDR3 size: 14 residues. Between the trimmed V and J ends, which lost 5 bases and 2 bases, there was a span of 12 bases. The CDR3 bases are TGCGCCAGCAGACTACAGGGAGACACAGATACGCAGTATTTT. Its translation is CASRLQGDTDTQYF.

V usage is TRBV6-5 and J usage is TRBJ1-6; 7 bases are a match to TRBD1. There are 13 residues in the CDR3. Germline V gene data show CDR1 as MNHEY and CDR2 as SVGAGI. The ends lost 9 bases at V and 4 bases at J; junction bases unmatched: 3. In DNA form, the CDR3 reads TGTGCCAGTAGGGGACAGTATAATTCACCCCTCCACTTT. Translating gives CASRGQYNSPLHF.